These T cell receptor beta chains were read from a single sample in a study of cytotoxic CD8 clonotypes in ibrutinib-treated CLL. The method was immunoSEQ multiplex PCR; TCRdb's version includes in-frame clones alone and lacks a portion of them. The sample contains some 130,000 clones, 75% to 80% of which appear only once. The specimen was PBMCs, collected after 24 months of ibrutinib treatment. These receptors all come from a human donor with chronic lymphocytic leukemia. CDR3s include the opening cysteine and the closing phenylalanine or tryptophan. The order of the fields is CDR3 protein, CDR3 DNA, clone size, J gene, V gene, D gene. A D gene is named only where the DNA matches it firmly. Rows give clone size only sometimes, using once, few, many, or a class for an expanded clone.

CDR3 protein: CASSLDVGGASGYTF
CDR3 DNA: TGTGCCAGCAGCTTAGATGTTGGGGGGGCGAGTGGCTACACCTTC
clone size: -
J gene: TRBJ1-2
V gene: TRBV11-2
D gene: -

CDR3 protein: CASSPGGAGTQYF
CDR3 DNA: TGTGCCAGCAGCCCTGGGGGGGCGGGGACCCAGTACTTC
clone size: -
J gene: TRBJ2-5
V gene: TRBV28
D gene: -

CDR3 protein: CASRRAWDTEAFF
CDR3 DNA: TGTGCCAGCAGGAGGGCCTGGGACACTGAAGCTTTCTTT
clone size: -
J gene: TRBJ1-1
V gene: TRBV27
D gene: -

CDR3 protein: CASSQTSGVQETQYF
CDR3 DNA: TGCGCCAGCAGCCAGACTAGCGGGGTGCAAGAGACCCAGTACTTC
clone size: many
J gene: TRBJ2-5
V gene: TRBV5-1
D gene: TRBD2

CDR3 protein: CATNWGGPGQPQHF
CDR3 DNA: TGTGCCACCAACTGGGGAGGGCCCGGTCAGCCCCAGCATTTT
clone size: -
J gene: TRBJ1-5
V gene: TRBV19
D gene: -

CDR3 protein: CASSDSEGTEAFF
CDR3 DNA: TGTGCCAGCAGCGACAGCGAGGGGACTGAAGCTTTCTTT
clone size: -
J gene: TRBJ1-1
V gene: TRBV2
D gene: -

CDR3 protein: CASSLGWDYGYTF
CDR3 DNA: TGTGCCAGCAGCTTAGGATGGGACTATGGCTACACCTTC
clone size: many
J gene: TRBJ1-2
V gene: TRBV7-9
D gene: -

CDR3 protein: CASTPRVPYEQYF
CDR3 DNA: TGTGCCAGCACCCCGAGGGTCCCCTACGAGCAGTACTTC
clone size: -
J gene: TRBJ2-7
V gene: TRBV2
D gene: -

CDR3 protein: CASSQGQAYGELFF
CDR3 DNA: TGTGCCAGCAGCCAAGGACAGGCCTACGGGGAGCTGTTTTTT
clone size: few
J gene: TRBJ2-2
V gene: TRBV6-1
D gene: TRBD1

CDR3 protein: CASTRAEGRGTEAFF
CDR3 DNA: TGTGCCAGCACCCGCGCCGAGGGGCGGGGTACTGAAGCTTTCTTT
clone size: -
J gene: TRBJ1-1
V gene: TRBV9
D gene: -

CDR3 protein: CASSPRGDSNQPQHF
CDR3 DNA: TGTGCCAGCAGCCCCCGGGGCGATAGCAATCAGCCCCAGCATTTT
clone size: -
J gene: TRBJ1-5
V gene: TRBV7-8
D gene: -

CDR3 protein: CASSHLTGVGGYEQYF
CDR3 DNA: TGTGCCAGCAGCCACCTTACAGGGGTCGGTGGGTACGAGCAGTACTTC
clone size: -
J gene: TRBJ2-7
V gene: TRBV14
D gene: TRBD1

CDR3 protein: CASSREGISEAFF
CDR3 DNA: TGTGCCAGCTCCCGGGAGGGGATCTCTGAAGCTTTCTTT
clone size: few
J gene: TRBJ1-1
V gene: TRBV18
D gene: -

CDR3 protein: CATSPGQGNQPQHF
CDR3 DNA: TGTGCCACCAGCCCCGGGCAAGGCAATCAGCCCCAGCATTTT
clone size: -
J gene: TRBJ1-5
V gene: TRBV15
D gene: -

CDR3 protein: CASSATGSTYNEQFF
CDR3 DNA: TGTGCCAGCAGCGCCACAGGGTCGACCTACAATGAGCAGTTCTTC
clone size: few
J gene: TRBJ2-1
V gene: TRBV9
D gene: -

CDR3 protein: CASSPPTGGKNIQYF
CDR3 DNA: TGTGCCAGCTCACCCCCGACAGGGGGGAAAAACATTCAGTACTTC
clone size: -
J gene: TRBJ2-4
V gene: TRBV18
D gene: TRBD1

CDR3 protein: CARSAPTLLKTYEQYF
CDR3 DNA: TGTGCCAGAAGCGCCCCGACTCTTTTGAAAACCTACGAGCAGTACTTC
clone size: -
J gene: TRBJ2-7
V gene: TRBV5-3
D gene: -

CDR3 protein: CASRPPGLALETQYF
CDR3 DNA: TGTGCCAGCAGGCCCCCCGGACTAGCCCTGGAGACCCAGTACTTC
clone size: -
J gene: TRBJ2-5
V gene: TRBV27
D gene: TRBD2

CDR3 protein: CASSYPSRGGGGPYF
CDR3 DNA: TGTGCCAGCAGTTACCCCTCTCGTGGGGGCGGGGGTCCTTACTTC
clone size: few
J gene: TRBJ2-7
V gene: TRBV6-6
D gene: -

CDR3 protein: CASSPVGRVNTGELFF
CDR3 DNA: TGTGCCAGCAGCCCCGTGGGAAGGGTGAACACCGGGGAGCTGTTTTTT
clone size: few
J gene: TRBJ2-2
V gene: TRBV27
D gene: -

CDR3 protein: CSVDRANTGELFF
CDR3 DNA: TGCAGCGTCGACAGGGCGAACACCGGGGAGCTGTTTTTT
clone size: -
J gene: TRBJ2-2
V gene: TRBV29-1
D gene: TRBD1

CDR3 protein: CASSPIRDSNYGYTF
CDR3 DNA: TGTGCCAGCTCACCCATACGGGACAGTAACTATGGCTACACCTTC
clone size: -
J gene: TRBJ1-2
V gene: TRBV18
D gene: TRBD1

CDR3 protein: CASRTSGRPLSYNEQFF
CDR3 DNA: TGTGCCAGCAGGACTAGCGGGAGGCCCTTGTCCTACAATGAGCAGTTCTTC
clone size: -
J gene: TRBJ2-1
V gene: TRBV9
D gene: TRBD2